The 10 T cell receptor beta chains in this list originate from one sample, sequenced in a study of blood T cell repertoires in COVID-19. Clones were sequenced by immunoSEQ multiplex PCR, and TCRdb holds only the in-frame ones, with some missing. This sample has 120,000 to 150,000 clones; roughly 85% occur once, and the top ten carry 2.5% to 3%. The material sequenced was peripheral blood. All receptors derive from a man in his forties or fifties with acute or convalescent COVID-19.

This chain joins TRBV4-1 and TRBJ2-3; 11 bases line up with TRBD2. The V gene end was trimmed by 0 bases and the J gene end by 3 bases; junction bases not matched to a gene: 11. The V gene's germline CDR1 is MGHRA and CDR2 YSYEKL. This CDR3 contains 19 residues. CDR3 DNA sequence: TGCGCCAGCAGCCAAGAGAGAGGAGCTAGCGGGAGGATGACAGATACGCAGTATTTT. This codes for CASSQERGASGRMTDTQYF.

The J gene is TRBJ1-6, the V gene TRBV12-3 or TRBV12-4, with 9 bases aligning to TRBD1. The length of the CDR3 is 13 residues. Trimming took 6 bases from V and 9 from J; bases not matched to a gene: 3. The CDR3 sequence: CASRGQGVSPLHF. CDR3 coding DNA: TGTGCCAGCAGGGGACAGGGAGTTTCACCCCTCCACTTT.

This chain connects TRBV7-9 to TRBJ1-5, with 7 positions matching TRBD1. There are 14 residues in the CDR3. V was clipped by 2 bases and J by 2 bases; unmatched bases: 0. Germline values: CDR1 SEHNR, CDR2 FQNEAQ (reference sequence). CDR3 protein: CASSLTGGNQPQHF. CDR3 bases: TGTGCCAGCAGCTTAACAGGGGGCAATCAGCCCCAGCATTTT.

This clone appeared a few times. The V call is TRBV28, the J call TRBJ1-1, with TRBD1 matching over 7 bases. CDR3 length: 12 amino acids. Germline assignment: CDR1 MDHEN and CDR2 SYDVKM. V shed 3 bases, J shed 8 bases, and the junction held 3 bases outside the gene matches. The DNA for the CDR3 is TGTGCCAGCAGTTTGGTCAGGGGGGAAGCTTTCTTT. Translation: CASSLVRGEAFF.

V and J are TRBV3-1 (or the pseudogene TRBV3-2) and TRBJ2-1, with 7 bases that match TRBD2. The CDR3 is 18 residues long. Germline CDR1 is LGHDT and CDR2 is YNNKEL (reference sequence). V was pared by 0 bases and J by 4 bases, with 12 bases of the junction left unmatched. The CDR3 here is CASSQESFFAGEYNEQFF. The CDR3 DNA reads TGTGCCAGCAGCCAAGAGTCGTTTTTCGCGGGAGAGTACAATGAGCAGTTCTTC.

V gene TRBV14 combines with J gene TRBJ1-1; no reliable D call. The V end lost 1 base, the J end lost 7 bases, and 4 bases lay between the germline ends. CDR1 is SGHDN and CDR2 is FVKESK in the germline V gene. CDR3 length equals 11 residues. This CDR3 is CASSQGLEAFF. CDR3 bases: TGTGCCAGCAGCCAAGGGCTTGAAGCTTTCTTT.

CDR3 DNA sequence: TGTGCCAGCAGTTTAAGAGGGACTGAAAGGCGGCCCCAGCATTTT. It specifies CASSLRGTERRPQHF. The chain combines TRBV6-5 with TRBJ1-5, with D possibly TRBD1 on 5 matching bases. V was cut by 4 bases and J by 9 bases, with 19 bases left in between. Looked up from germline, CDR1 is MNHEY and CDR2 is SVGAGI. This CDR3 has 15 amino acids.

V is TRBV5-5 and J is TRBJ1-4; 8 positions match TRBD1. The germline CDR1 and CDR2 sequences are SGHKS and YYEKEE (reference sequence). After removal of 0 bases from V and 8 bases from J, the junction contained 6 bases not matched to a gene. The CDR3 sequence is 15 residues long. The CDR3 nucleotides read TGTGCCAGCAGCTTGGTGTGGGGACAGGACGAAAAACTGTTTTTT. This translates into CASSLVWGQDEKLFF.

The chain uses TRBV6-5 and TRBJ1-4, with 9 bases that match TRBD1. CDR3 size: 13 residues. Unmatched junction bases numbered 3, after V lost 4 bases and J lost 9 bases. Germline-derived CDR1 and CDR2 are MNHEY and SVGAGI. CDR3 nucleotide sequence: TGTGCCAGCAGTTTGGGACAGGGTAAAAAACTGTTTTTT. It specifies CASSLGQGKKLFF.

The chain employs TRBV10-1 and TRBJ2-7; a weak D match, TRBD1 (6 bases). Germline V gives CDR1 WNHNN, CDR2 SYGVQD (reference sequence). V was cut by 6 bases and J by 2 bases, with 17 bases left in between. This CDR3 is 15 amino acids long. CDR3 in amino acids: CASSEGRGVAYEQYF. CDR3 nucleotides: TGCGCCAGCAGCGAAGGCAGGGGAGTCGCCTACGAGCAGTACTTC.